Listed below are T cell receptor beta chains from one sample, sequenced in a study of beta chain features in type 1 diabetes. TCRdb keeps only in-frame clones here, not all; method: immunoSEQ multiplex PCR. The table lists fewer than 500,000 clones, over 11% of them singletons. Sequences were obtained from naive CD4+ T cells from blood. The receptors originated from a man aged 25 to 40 in good health. CDR3s include the opening cysteine and the closing phenylalanine or tryptophan.

J	V	CDR3
TRBJ2-3	TRBV27	CASTEHNTDTQYF
TRBJ1-4	TRBV7-2	CASSLSQPREKLFF
TRBJ2-3	TRBV15	CATSRGTATDTQYF
TRBJ2-7	TRBV5-6	CASSNTGYEQYF
TRBJ2-7	TRBV15	CATREGGPRSYEQYF
TRBJ2-1	TRBV2	CASSRTGLYNEQFF
TRBJ2-3	TRBV6-1	CASSEGRGGWDTQYF
TRBJ2-3	TRBV18	CASSPQADTQYF
TRBJ2-1	TRBV6-5	CASSRASGSLYEQFF
TRBJ1-1	TRBV15	CATSSGGFMNTEAFF
TRBJ2-1	TRBV4-1	CASSQGYNEQFF
TRBJ2-3	TRBV7-9	CASSPGGNTDTQYF
TRBJ2-1	TRBV5-4	CASSSPGLAASEQFF
TRBJ2-4	TRBV30	CAWSPVGAVRAKNIQYF
TRBJ1-1	TRBV6-5	CASNTGQVNTEAFF
TRBJ2-7	TRBV4-3	CASSQDRSSTGEQYF
TRBJ1-5	TRBV18	CASSPPAGQPQHF
TRBJ2-5	TRBV2	CASRASGAVLGETQYF
TRBJ2-3	TRBV7-2	CASSLSSSREDTQYF
TRBJ2-1	TRBV21-1	CASSNVSLAGVNEQFF
TRBJ1-2	TRBV6-5	CASTGGDYGYTF
TRBJ2-7	TRBV7-2	CASSLARSYEQYF
TRBJ1-2	TRBV14	CASSQTKISLWGYTF
TRBJ2-3	TRBV29-1	CSVAWPFPSTDTQYF
TRBJ2-1	TRBV5-1	CASSPGTSGRTYNEQFF
TRBJ2-1	TRBV7-2	CASSSLVYEQFF
TRBJ2-3	TRBV7-8	CASSLAGLIHTQYF
TRBJ1-1	TRBV25-1	CASSDWGLPEAFF
TRBJ2-3	TRBV30	CAWSLRQRDTTQYF
TRBJ2-5	TRBV7-2	CASSLGVRGTQYF
TRBJ2-5	TRBV5-4	CASSLGTGQGYETQYF
TRBJ2-3	TRBV7-2	CASSLAGLAGMRHTQYF
TRBJ2-2	TRBV29-1	CSVARQGAATGELFF
TRBJ2-3	TRBV9	CASSVYAGRISTDTQYF
TRBJ2-7	TRBV18	CASSDRREQYF
TRBJ2-1	TRBV14	CASSRVGEQFF
TRBJ2-1	TRBV5-1	CASSGSLSGTGYNEQFF
TRBJ1-4	TRBV6-5	CASSTGQGKLFF
TRBJ2-5	TRBV15	CATSRDPLTGETQYF
TRBJ1-6	TRBV7-9	CASSLFVARNSPLHF
TRBJ2-1	TRBV7-3	CASSYGQNEQFF
TRBJ2-3	TRBV9	CASSVRLADTDTQYF
TRBJ2-3	TRBV10-3	CAISESNSDTQYF
TRBJ2-5	TRBV27	CASSPRGGLDQETQYF
TRBJ2-6	TRBV19	CASSIGGFSGANVLTF
TRBJ1-4	TRBV7-9	CASSAGDRENEKLFF
TRBJ2-2	TRBV2	CASRGQYTGELFF
TRBJ2-1	TRBV5-1	CASSPTPRVGYNEQFF
TRBJ2-7	TRBV11-2	CASSTGAFAQYF
TRBJ1-5	TRBV30	CAWSVSFSRGQPQHF
TRBJ2-1	TRBV2	CASSDESRRFNEQFF
TRBJ2-4	TRBV6-1	CASYWGASGNIQYF
TRBJ1-1	TRBV14	CASSQRPTGANTEAFF
TRBJ2-2	TRBV4-3	CASSQESLTANTGELFF
TRBJ2-3	TRBV5-4	CASSLGLAGPGTDTQYF
TRBJ1-5	TRBV4-1	CASSLNPGQINQPQHF
TRBJ2-3	TRBV19	CASSIETDTQYF